This T cell receptor beta chain was found in a study of identifying expanded T cells in peripheral blood. Data came from immunoSEQ multiplex PCR; TCRdb stores just in-frame clones and leaves some out. The repertoire holds approximately 50,000 clones, with roughly 82% as singletons. Sequencing was carried out using blood. This receptor was identified in a person between 18 and 69 years old in good health.

The CDR3 DNA reads as TGTGCCAGCGGACAGGGCTGGGGCTACACCTTC. Encoded protein: CASGQGWGYTF. The V gene is TRBV28, the J gene TRBJ1-2; 8 bases map to TRBD1. V shed 8 bases, J shed 8 bases, and the junction held 4 bases outside the gene matches. Germline V gene sequence: CDR1 MDHEN, CDR2 SYDVKM. This CDR3 region has 11 residues.